Below are 13 T cell receptor beta chains sequenced from a single sample in a study of PD-1 blockade in classical Hodgkin lymphoma. Time point described: cycle 4 day 1 (C4D1), after more than 5 weeks of nivolumab. Every patient had relapsed following autologous stem cell transplantation, and cohorts differed in brentuximab vedotin exposure. Produced via immunoSEQ multiplex PCR; TCRdb's table is partial and in-frame only. The table records tens of thousands of clones, around 87% of them present only once. Specimen: peripheral blood mononuclear cells (PBMCs), collected before the fourth cycle of nivolumab. Receptors were obtained from a human donor with classical Hodgkin lymphoma.

This sequence joins TRBV6-5 and TRBJ2-5; the D is unclear. Germline V gene data show CDR1 as MNHEY and CDR2 as SVGAGI. V gave up 6 bases and J gave up 7 bases, with 9 bases separating them. CDR3 size: 11 residues. The CDR3 protein is CASSLFGTQYF. The CDR3 DNA reads TGTGCCAGCAGCTTGTTCGGGACCCAGTACTTC.

The rearrangement uses TRBV9 and TRBJ1-2; no firm D call. The V and J ends lost 9 bases and 2 bases respectively, with 17 bases between them. CDR1 is SGDLS and CDR2 is YYNGEE in the germline V gene. The CDR3 runs to 14 residues. CDR3 protein: CATPERAGNYGYTF. CDR3 DNA: TGTGCCACCCCCGAGAGGGCGGGGAACTATGGCTACACCTTC. The variable domain in full, with the rest retrieved from reference TRBV9 and TRBJ1-2, is DSGVTQTPKHLITATGQRVTLRCSPRSGDLSVYWYQQSLDQGLQFLIQYYNGEERAKGNILERFSAQQFPDLHSELNLSSLELGDSALYFCATPERAGNYGYTFGSGTRLTVV.

This clone was picked up one time. The genes are TRBV11-2 and TRBJ2-7; 9 bases are shared with TRBD2. The germline gives CDR1 SGHAT, CDR2 FQNNGV. Germline trimming cut 7 bases from V and 2 bases from J; bases unmatched to any gene: 12. This CDR3 comprises 16 residues. The CDR3 region is CASKTGASGTPYEQYF. DNA for the CDR3: TGTGCCAGCAAAACAGGGGCTAGCGGGACCCCCTACGAGCAGTACTTC.

The chain combines TRBV7-3 with TRBJ2-5; D not resolved. Trimming took off 5 bases at V and 7 bases at J, with 14 bases between the two ends. CDR1 and CDR2 from the germline V gene are SGHTA and FQGTGA. This CDR3 has 13 amino acids. The CDR3 reads CASSPDKVGTQYF. The CDR3 nucleotides are TGTGCCAGCAGCCCTGACAAAGTTGGGACCCAGTACTTC.

The chain carries TRBV10-1 and TRBJ2-7; the match to TRBD2 covers 7 bases. The CDR3 runs to 14 residues. J was trimmed by 5 bases and V by 2 bases; bases with no gene match: 6. CDR1 is WNHNN, CDR2 SYGVQD, per germline (reference sequence). The CDR3 sequence is CASSEGGSVDEQYF. CDR3 DNA sequence: TGCGCCAGCAGTGAGGGCGGGAGCGTCGACGAGCAGTACTTC.

This clone was seen only a few times. As DNA, the CDR3 is TGCGCCAGCAGATCCTCCGGGGACAGGGGCTACGAGCAGTACTTC. This codes for CASRSSGDRGYEQYF. V and J are TRBV23-1 and TRBJ2-7, with 10 bases fitting TRBD1. TRBV23-1 is an ORF; its function is uncertain. CDR3 length equals 15 residues. J gave up 3 bases and V 6 bases, and 8 bases lay outside the gene matches.

The V call is TRBV7-3, the J call TRBJ1-3; 7 positions agree with TRBD1. The CDR3 has 13 residues. V was pared by 5 bases and J by 4 bases, with 2 bases of the junction left unmatched. The germline V gene has CDR1 SGHTA and CDR2 FQGTGA. The CDR3 DNA follows: TGTGCCAGCAGCCCGGACAGGGGAAACACCATATATTTT. Amino acids: CASSPDRGNTIYF. The variable domain in full, with the rest retrieved from reference TRBV7-3 and TRBJ1-3, is GAGVSQTPSNKVTEKGKYVELRCDPISGHTALYWYRQSLGQGPEFLIYFQGTGAADDSGLPNDRFFAVRPEGSVSTLKIQRTERGDSAVYLCASSPDRGNTIYFGEGSWLTVV.

This clone turned up a few times. V gene TRBV7-9 combines with J gene TRBJ1-2; D gene unclear. The germline V and J ends were trimmed by 1 base and 7 bases, with 10 bases remaining between them. In germline, CDR1 is SEHNR, CDR2 FQNEAQ (reference sequence). The CDR3 has 13 residues. CDR3: CASSLEGFGGYTF. The CDR3 nucleotides read TGTGCCAGCAGCTTAGAAGGGTTTGGTGGCTACACCTTC.

V is TRBV7-9 and J is TRBJ2-7; the D gene could be TRBD1 or TRBD2 (5 bases each). The CDR3 sequence is 15 residues long. With 4 bases removed from V and 4 bases from J, the gap between germline ends came to 17 bases. Germline loops: CDR1 SEHNR, CDR2 FQNEAQ (reference sequence). The CDR3: CASSSSRKGRYEQYF. The DNA of the CDR3 is TGTGCCAGCAGCTCATCCCGCAAGGGACGGTACGAGCAGTACTTC.

The chain carries TRBV4-1 and TRBJ2-1, with TRBD1 matching 7 bases. Unmatched junction bases numbered 1, after V lost 1 base and J lost 1 base. Germline CDR1 MGHRA, CDR2 YSYEKL. There are 15 residues in the CDR3. CDR3 bases: TGCGCCAGCAGCCAAGGACAGGGTTCCTACAATGAGCAGTTCTTC. As protein: CASSQGQGSYNEQFF.

The chain couples TRBV4-1 to TRBJ1-4; 9 bases are shared with TRBD1. V dropped 0 bases and J dropped 10; count of bases not matched to a gene: 9. CDR1 MGHRA and CDR2 YSYEKL come from the germline V gene. The CDR3 extends over 16 amino acids. The CDR3 loop is CASSQELGTGRRKLFF. CDR3 nucleotides: TGCGCCAGCAGCCAAGAATTAGGGACAGGGCGAAGAAAACTGTTTTTT.

In DNA form, the CDR3 reads TGTGCCAGCAGTTTTAAGGCAGGGGATATGTCCTACGAGCAGTACTTC. Its protein product is CASSFKAGDMSYEQYF. The chain links TRBV28 to TRBJ2-7, with TRBD1 as a possible D gene (6 bases). The CDR3 totals 16 residues. Germline V gene lookup returns CDR1 MDHEN and CDR2 SYDVKM. V lost 3 bases and J lost 1, with 16 bases in between.

This chain links TRBV28 with TRBJ1-2; 7 bases agree with TRBD1. With V trimmed by 5 bases and J by 4 bases, 19 bases remained unmatched. CDR1 and CDR2 (germline): MDHEN, SYDVKM. CDR3 size: 18 residues. This CDR3 is CASSAPTKKGGLSYGYTF. CDR3 bases: TGTGCCAGCAGTGCTCCCACAAAAAAAGGGGGCCTAAGCTATGGCTACACCTTC.